This entry lists 31 T cell receptor beta chains sequenced from one sample in a study of shared clonotypes between healthy human individuals. Assay: immunoSEQ multiplex PCR; the TCRdb copy retains only in-frame clones and omits some. Altogether about 1 million clones are present, 70% to 80% being singletons, with the ten largest covering over 1.3%. The sample comprised memory CD4+ T cells sorted from blood. As to subset: CD45RA-negative fraction. These receptors were taken from a man between 18 and 29 years old in good health.

This clone showed up just once. This chain links TRBV5-1 with TRBJ1-5; D unclear. Deletions cut 1 base from V and 0 bases from J, with 8 bases between. CDR1 SGHRS and CDR2 YFSETQ come from the germline V gene. The CDR3 sequence is 15 residues long. CDR3 DNA: TGCGCCAGCAGCTTGTTCGGATTTAGCAATCAGCCCCAGCATTTT. Its protein product is CASSLFGFSNQPQHF.

This clone has more than one count but fewer than ten. The CDR3 here is CASSLAVGTSGMYNSPLHF. CDR3 nucleotide sequence: TGTGCCAGCAGCTTAGCTGTCGGGACGTCAGGGATGTATAATTCACCCCTCCACTTT. V usage is TRBV7-9 and J usage is TRBJ1-6; D is possibly TRBD1 (5 bases). Between the trimmed V and J ends, which lost 0 bases and 4 bases, there was a span of 19 bases. This CDR3 is built from 19 residues. The V gene's germline CDR1 is SEHNR and CDR2 FQNEAQ (reference sequence).

As DNA, the CDR3 is TGCGCCAGCAGCTTGGGGTCGGACTATAATTCACCCCTCCACTTT. Translating gives CASSLGSDYNSPLHF. The rearrangement links TRBV5-1 to TRBJ1-6; D not resolved. The length of the CDR3 is 15 residues. Trimming took 0 bases from V and 3 from J, leaving 7 bases between them. Germline loops: CDR1 SGHRS, CDR2 YFSETQ. Based on the CDR3 plus reference TRBV5-1 and TRBJ1-6, the full variable domain is KAGVTQTPRYLIKTRGQQVTLSCSPISGHRSVSWYQQTPGQGLQFLFEYFSETQRNKGNFPGRFSGRQFSNSRSEMNVSTLELGDSALYLCASSLGSDYNSPLHFGNGTRLTVT.

CDR3 protein: CASSTGGVGNTEAFF. Written as DNA, the CDR3 is TGTGCCAGTTCGACAGGGGGCGTTGGGAACACTGAAGCTTTCTTT. J is TRBJ1-1 and V is TRBV6-1; 10 bases agree with TRBD1. This CDR3 contains 15 residues. The J segment lost 1 base and the V segment lost 9 bases, leaving 8 bases of the junction unmatched. Germline V gene sequence: CDR1 MNHNS, CDR2 SASEGT.

This clone was picked up one time. The chain employs TRBV30 and TRBJ2-6, with D perhaps TRBD1 (5 bases). Looked up from germline, CDR1 is GTSNPN and CDR2 is SVGIG (reference sequence). Trimming took off 6 bases at V and 1 base at J, with 16 bases between the two ends. The CDR3 extends over 16 amino acids. Here the CDR3 reads CACPPGLGSGANVLTF. CDR3 in DNA: TGTGCCTGTCCACCAGGGTTGGGGTCTGGGGCCAACGTCCTGACTTTC.

Concerning this clone: The junction differs from germline at one of its ends, possibly a read error. The genes are TRBV28 and TRBJ2-6, with 10 nucleotides matching TRBD2. Germline V gene data show CDR1 as MDHEN and CDR2 as SYDVKM. The CDR3 contains 15 residues. In DNA form, the CDR3 reads TGTGCCGGCAGAAGCGGGGGGGCTGGGGCCAACGTCCTGACTTTC. Protein product: CAGRSGGAGANVLTF.

J is TRBJ1-5 and V is TRBV19, with D possibly being TRBD1 (5 bases). CDR3 length: 15 amino acids. Germline V gives CDR1 LNHDA, CDR2 SQIVND (reference sequence). Trimming shortened V by 4 bases and J by 4 bases, and 14 bases separated the two germline ends. As DNA, the CDR3 is TGTGCCAGTAGTACCCGGGGGGTTAGGAATCAGCCCCAGCATTTT. It is translated as CASSTRGVRNQPQHF.

This chain uses TRBV23-1 with TRBJ1-2; D is unclear. TRBV23-1 is assigned to the ORF class and has an uncertain function. V lost 2 bases, J lost 4 bases, and 11 bases lay in between. The CDR3 runs to 14 residues. The CDR3 region is CASSQEEGGYGYTF. In DNA, the CDR3 is TGCGCCAGCAGTCAAGAGGAGGGTGGCTATGGCTACACCTTC.

V gene TRBV6-5 combines with J gene TRBJ2-7, with D possibly being TRBD1 or TRBD2 (6 bases each). With 2 bases removed from V and 7 bases from J, the gap between germline ends came to 15 bases. The CDR3 runs 14 residues. CDR1 MNHEY and CDR2 SVGAGI come from the germline V gene. CDR3 sequence reads: CASSYRRGPREQYF. DNA of the CDR3: TGTGCCAGCAGTTACAGACGGGGGCCTAGGGAGCAGTACTTC.

This clone is a singleton in its sample. The chain uses TRBV19 and TRBJ2-2, with D perhaps matching TRBD1 or TRBD2 (6 bases each). Germline V gives CDR1 LNHDA, CDR2 SQIVND (reference sequence). The CDR3 is 15 amino acids. Trimming shortened V by 2 bases and J by 5 bases, and 12 bases separated the two germline ends. The CDR3 sequence: CASSIWGARTGELFF. Here the CDR3 DNA reads TGTGCCAGTAGTATATGGGGGGCTCGGACCGGGGAGCTGTTTTTT.

This clone was detected only once. The chain uses TRBV6-5 and TRBJ2-1; TRBD2 matches at 9 bases. V shed 4 bases, J shed 3 bases, and the junction held 4 bases outside the gene matches. Germline CDR1 MNHEY, CDR2 SVGAGI. CDR3 size: 15 residues. This CDR3 is CASSLAGALYNEQFF. CDR3 bases: TGTGCCAGCAGTTTAGCGGGAGCCCTCTACAATGAGCAGTTCTTC.

This clone was picked up a small number of times. The chain joins TRBV9 to TRBJ2-5; D possibly corresponds to TRBD2 (5 bases). V was clipped by 2 bases and J by 13 bases, with 15 bases between them. This CDR3 is built from 12 residues. Germline CDR1 is SGDLS and CDR2 is YYNGEE. The CDR3 DNA is TGTGCCAGCAGCGTTGGGCTCGAGGGCAGGTACTTC. It codes for CASSVGLEGRYF.

The V gene is TRBV5-4, the J gene TRBJ2-2; perhaps TRBD2 as D (6 bases). V was cut by 7 bases and J by 5 bases, with 12 bases left in between. CDR3 size: 13 residues. Germline V gene lookup returns CDR1 SGHNT and CDR2 YYREEE (reference sequence). In DNA, the CDR3 is TGTGCCAGCGGGGGGACCGTAACCGGGGAGCTGTTTTTT. Amino acids: CASGGTVTGELFF.

The chain combines TRBV5-1 with TRBJ1-1; no definite D call. This CDR3 spans 14 amino acids. V was clipped by 0 bases and J by 4 bases, with 10 bases between them. Germline assignment: CDR1 SGHRS and CDR2 YFSETQ. The chain's CDR3 is CASSLAGPSTEAFF. The CDR3 DNA sequence: TGCGCCAGCAGCTTGGCCGGGCCAAGCACTGAAGCTTTCTTT.

V and J are TRBV6-5 and TRBJ1-1; D remains unclear. Germline assignment: CDR1 MNHEY and CDR2 SVGAGI. This CDR3 has 13 amino acids. Trimming took 3 bases from V and 5 from J, leaving 10 bases between them. CDR3 loop: CASSYEVRTEAFF. CDR3 in DNA: TGTGCCAGCAGTTATGAAGTACGGACTGAAGCTTTCTTT.

The gene calls are TRBV11-2 and TRBJ1-1, with TRBD1 as a possible D gene (5 bases). Between the trimmed V and J ends, which lost 5 bases and 3 bases, there was a span of 16 bases. Looked up from germline, CDR1 is SGHAT and CDR2 is FQNNGV. This CDR3 region has 15 residues. The CDR3 bases are TGTGCCAGCAGCCCCCACGGGGGACTCGACACTGAAGCTTTCTTT. Its translation is CASSPHGGLDTEAFF.

The chain employs TRBV5-1 and TRBJ2-5; D possibly corresponds to TRBD1 (6 bases). The germline V gene has CDR1 SGHRS and CDR2 YFSETQ. This CDR3 is built from 14 residues. Trimming removed 2 bases from V and 6 bases from J, with 14 bases in between. CDR3 region: CASSFPGQGQTQYF. The CDR3 nucleotides are TGCGCCAGCAGCTTTCCAGGGCAGGGGCAGACCCAGTACTTC.

J is TRBJ1-3 and V is TRBV2, with TRBD1 as a possible D gene (6 bases). The CDR3 covers 13 residues. CDR1 is SNHLY, CDR2 FYNNEI, per germline. The V gene lost 8 bases and the J gene lost 4 bases, with 12 bases spanning the gap. The CDR3 loop reads CASEGGLGNTIYF. Here the CDR3 DNA reads TGTGCCAGCGAGGGGGGCCTCGGAAACACCATATATTTT.

The J gene is TRBJ2-2, the V gene TRBV14; 10 bases fit TRBD1. Trimming removed 4 bases from V and 4 bases from J; junction bases left unmatched: 6. The length of the CDR3 is 16 residues. Germline lookup yields CDR1 SGHDN and CDR2 FVKESK. Here the CDR3 reads CASSPLGQGGTGELFF. CDR3 in DNA: TGTGCCAGCAGCCCCCTTGGACAGGGGGGCACCGGGGAGCTGTTTTTT. Looking up the rest from reference TRBV14 and TRBJ2-2 gives the full variable domain: EAGVTQFPSHSVIEKGQTVTLRCDPISGHDNLYWYRRVMGKEIKFLLHFVKESKQDESGMPNNRFLAERTGGTYSTLKVQPAELEDSGVYFCASSPLGQGGTGELFFGEGSRLTVL.

V is TRBV7-9 and J is TRBJ1-2, with TRBD1 matching 7 bases. The CDR3 spans 18 residues. The germline CDR1 and CDR2 sequences are SEHNR and FQNEAQ (reference sequence). V was clipped by 2 bases and J by 8 bases; unmatched bases: 20. The CDR3 DNA sequence: TGTGCCAGCAGCTTATATACCCGACAGACAGGGTCGATGGGGGGCTACACCTTC. This codes for CASSLYTRQTGSMGGYTF.

This chain uses TRBV11-2 with TRBJ2-2; TRBD1 is a possible D gene (5 bases). Trimming left V 4 bases short and J 8 bases short, with 11 bases between. Germline V gene data show CDR1 as SGHAT and CDR2 as FQNNGV. This CDR3 is built from 13 residues. The CDR3 region has the DNA TGTGCCAGCAGCTCCAGGGTGTCGGGGGAGCTGTTTTTT. As protein: CASSSRVSGELFF.

The rearrangement joins TRBV5-6 to TRBJ2-7, with TRBD1 identical over 10 bases. V trimming: 6 bases; J trimming: 2 bases; junction bases outside the gene matches: 11. Germline V CDR1 and CDR2: SGHDT, YYEEEE. This CDR3 contains 16 residues. The CDR3 protein is CASKDGPGQGTYEQYF. Here the CDR3 DNA reads TGTGCCAGCAAGGATGGACCGGGACAGGGGACCTACGAGCAGTACTTC.

The chain employs TRBV19 and TRBJ2-6; 11 bases agree with TRBD2. V was pared by 6 bases and J by 0 bases, with 13 bases of the junction left unmatched. CDR3 length: 20 residues. Germline V lookup: CDR1 LNHDA, CDR2 SQIVND (reference sequence). The CDR3 sequence is CASSPFRLAGGHSGANVLTF. The DNA for the CDR3 is TGTGCCAGTAGCCCCTTCCGCCTAGCGGGGGGCCACTCTGGGGCCAACGTCCTGACTTTC.

This clone was counted a single time. This chain links TRBV30 with TRBJ1-6; 7 bases line up with TRBD1. The CDR3 spans 15 residues. Germline CDR1 is GTSNPN and CDR2 is SVGIG (reference sequence). Germline trimming cut 5 bases from V and 7 bases from J; bases unmatched to any gene: 11. In DNA, the CDR3 is TGTGCCTGGTCCCAGGGGGGTAGGGAGAATTCACCCCTCCACTTT. It codes for CAWSQGGRENSPLHF.

In its sample, this clone was seen a few times. The DNA of the CDR3 is TGTGCTAGTGGTTTGGACCCCTCGAAATACGAGCAGTACTTC. Residues: CASGLDPSKYEQYF. The chain combines TRBV12-5 with TRBJ2-7; no definite D call. CDR1 and CDR2 (germline): LGHNT, FRNRAP. This CDR3 has 14 amino acids. The germline V and J ends were trimmed by 1 base and 4 bases, with 11 bases remaining between them.

The chain couples TRBV9 to TRBJ2-2; D is perhaps TRBD1 or TRBD2 (6 bases each). The CDR3 loop spans 16 amino acids. The germline gives CDR1 SGDLS, CDR2 YYNGEE. V was cut by 1 base and J by 4 bases, with 14 bases left in between. The CDR3 nucleotides are TGTGCCAGCAGCGTATTCGGGGGCTCGGGCACCGGGGAGCTGTTTTTT. This codes for CASSVFGGSGTGELFF.

This chain connects TRBV9 to TRBJ2-2; no definite D call. Between the trimmed V and J ends, which lost 0 bases and 0 bases, there was a span of 12 bases. Germline assignment: CDR1 SGDLS and CDR2 YYNGEE. This CDR3 spans 17 amino acids. CDR3 residues: CASSVGGYPTNTGELFF. CDR3 DNA: TGTGCCAGCAGCGTAGGTGGTTACCCCACGAACACCGGGGAGCTGTTTTTT.

The rearrangement links TRBV29-1 to TRBJ2-5; 9 positions agree with TRBD2. CDR1 and CDR2 from the germline V gene are SQVTM and ANQGSEA. V shed 2 bases and J 3 bases; nucleotides not matched to a gene: 4. The CDR3 extends over 14 amino acids. CDR3 amino acids: CSVEQGTSKETQYF. The CDR3 nucleotides are TGCAGCGTTGAACAGGGGACTAGCAAAGAGACCCAGTACTTC.

CDR3 residues: CASSRAFWGLDQPQHF. The CDR3 nucleotides read TGTGCCAGCAGTCGGGCGTTCTGGGGGTTAGATCAGCCCCAGCATTTT. The rearrangement joins TRBV2 to TRBJ1-5; a weak D match, TRBD1 (5 bases). Deletions cut 5 bases from V and 5 bases from J, with 19 bases between. Germline values: CDR1 SNHLY, CDR2 FYNNEI. The CDR3 contains 16 residues. Full variable domain (outside the CDR3, taken from reference TRBV2 and TRBJ1-5): EPEVTQTPSHQVTQMGQEVILRCVPISNHLYFYWYRQILGQKVEFLVSFYNNEISEKSEIFDDQFSVERPDGSNFTLKIRSTKLEDSAMYFCASSRAFWGLDQPQHFGDGTRLSIL.

The V gene is TRBV29-1, the J gene TRBJ1-2; 7 bases are a match to TRBD1. In germline, CDR1 is SQVTM, CDR2 ANQGSEA. CDR3 size: 12 residues. The V gene end was trimmed by 4 bases and the J gene end by 5 bases; junction bases not matched to a gene: 4. CDR3 nucleotides: TGCAGCGTTGGGGACAGTACATATGGCTACACCTTC. This sequence encodes CSVGDSTYGYTF.

This clone was picked up a small number of times. The gene calls are TRBV5-1 and TRBJ2-3; D gene ambiguous. Deletions cut 4 bases from V and 0 bases from J, with 9 bases between. The CDR3 has 14 residues. Germline CDR1 is SGHRS and CDR2 is YFSETQ. The CDR3 protein is CASSPPLSTDTQYF. DNA of the CDR3: TGCGCCAGCAGCCCCCCCCTTAGCACAGATACGCAGTATTTT.